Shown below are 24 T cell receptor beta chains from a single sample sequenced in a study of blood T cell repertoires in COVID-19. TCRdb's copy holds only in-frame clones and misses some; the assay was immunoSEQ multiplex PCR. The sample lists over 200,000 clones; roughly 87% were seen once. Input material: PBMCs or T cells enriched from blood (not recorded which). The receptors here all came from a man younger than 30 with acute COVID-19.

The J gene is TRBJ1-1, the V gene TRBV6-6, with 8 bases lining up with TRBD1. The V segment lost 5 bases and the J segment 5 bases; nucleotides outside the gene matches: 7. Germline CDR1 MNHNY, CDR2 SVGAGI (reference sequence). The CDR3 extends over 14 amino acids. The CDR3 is CASSPGQGLTEAFF. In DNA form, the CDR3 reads TGTGCCAGCAGTCCAGGACAGGGTCTAACTGAAGCTTTCTTT.

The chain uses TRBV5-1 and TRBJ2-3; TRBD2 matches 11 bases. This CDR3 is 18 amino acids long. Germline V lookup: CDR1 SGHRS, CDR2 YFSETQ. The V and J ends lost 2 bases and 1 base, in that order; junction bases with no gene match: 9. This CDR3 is CASSLLAGARRGTDTQYF. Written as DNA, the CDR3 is TGCGCCAGCAGCTTACTAGCGGGAGCTCGCCGGGGCACAGATACGCAGTATTTT.

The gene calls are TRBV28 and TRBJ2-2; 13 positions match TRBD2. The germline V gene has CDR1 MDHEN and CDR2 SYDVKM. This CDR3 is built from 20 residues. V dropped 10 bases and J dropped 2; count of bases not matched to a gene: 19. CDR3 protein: CATLAPWGTSGNSNTGELFF. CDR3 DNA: TGTGCCACCCTAGCCCCCTGGGGGACTAGCGGGAACTCAAACACCGGGGAGCTGTTTTTT.

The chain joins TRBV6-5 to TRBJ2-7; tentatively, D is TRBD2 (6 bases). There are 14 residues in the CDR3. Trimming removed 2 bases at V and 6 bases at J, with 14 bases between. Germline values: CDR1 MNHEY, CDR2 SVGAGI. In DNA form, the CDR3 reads TGTGCCAGCAGTTACACCCTTCTAGCGCCCGAGCAGTACTTC. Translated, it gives CASSYTLLAPEQYF.

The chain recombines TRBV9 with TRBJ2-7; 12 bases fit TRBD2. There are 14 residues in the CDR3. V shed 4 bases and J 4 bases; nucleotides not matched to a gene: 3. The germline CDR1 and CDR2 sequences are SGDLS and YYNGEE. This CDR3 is CASSPGTSGYEQYF. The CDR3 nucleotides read TGTGCCAGCAGCCCCGGGACTAGCGGGTACGAGCAGTACTTC.

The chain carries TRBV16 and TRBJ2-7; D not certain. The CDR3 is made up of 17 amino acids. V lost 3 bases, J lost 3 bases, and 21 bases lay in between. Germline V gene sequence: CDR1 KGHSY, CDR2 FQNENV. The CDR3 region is CASSQFARDSQSYEQYF. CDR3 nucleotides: TGTGCCAGCAGCCAGTTCGCGCGTGACTCCCAGAGCTACGAGCAGTACTTC.

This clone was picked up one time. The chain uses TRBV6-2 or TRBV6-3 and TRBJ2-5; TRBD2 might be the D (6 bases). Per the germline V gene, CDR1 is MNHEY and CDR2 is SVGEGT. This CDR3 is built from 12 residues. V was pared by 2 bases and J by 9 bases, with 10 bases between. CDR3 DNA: TGTGCCAGCAGTTACGGACCGGGGGCCCAGTACTTC. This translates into CASSYGPGAQYF.

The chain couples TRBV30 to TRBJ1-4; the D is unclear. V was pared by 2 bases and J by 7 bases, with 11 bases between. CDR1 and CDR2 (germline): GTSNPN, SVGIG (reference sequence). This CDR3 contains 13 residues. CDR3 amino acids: CAWSSVTREKLFF. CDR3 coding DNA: TGTGCCTGGAGTAGTGTAACACGTGAAAAACTGTTTTTT.

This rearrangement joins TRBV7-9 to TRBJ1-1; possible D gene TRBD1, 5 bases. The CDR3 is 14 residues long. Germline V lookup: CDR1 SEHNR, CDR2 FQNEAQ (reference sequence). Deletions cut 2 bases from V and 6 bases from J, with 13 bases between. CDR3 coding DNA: TGTGCCAGCAGCTTAACGTCCAGGGAGGCTGAAGCTTTCTTT. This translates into CASSLTSREAEAFF.

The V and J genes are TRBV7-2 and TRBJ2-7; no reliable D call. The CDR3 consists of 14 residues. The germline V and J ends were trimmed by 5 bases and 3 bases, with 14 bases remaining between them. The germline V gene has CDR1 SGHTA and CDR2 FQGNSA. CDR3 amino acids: CASSESDSVYEQYF. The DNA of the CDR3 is TGTGCCAGCAGCGAGTCCGACTCGGTCTACGAGCAGTACTTC.

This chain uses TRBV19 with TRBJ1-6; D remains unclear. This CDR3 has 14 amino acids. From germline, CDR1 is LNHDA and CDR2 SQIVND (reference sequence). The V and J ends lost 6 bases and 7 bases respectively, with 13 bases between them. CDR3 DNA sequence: TGTGCCAGTAGATCAGACTCAAACAATTCACCCCTCCACTTT. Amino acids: CASRSDSNNSPLHF.

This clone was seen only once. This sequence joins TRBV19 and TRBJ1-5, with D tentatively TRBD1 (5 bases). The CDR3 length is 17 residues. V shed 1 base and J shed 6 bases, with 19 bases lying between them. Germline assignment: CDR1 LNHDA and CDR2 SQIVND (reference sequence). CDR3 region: CASSIAPIRVRTQPQHF. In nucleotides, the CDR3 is TGTGCCAGTAGTATAGCCCCCATCAGGGTACGGACTCAGCCCCAGCATTTT.

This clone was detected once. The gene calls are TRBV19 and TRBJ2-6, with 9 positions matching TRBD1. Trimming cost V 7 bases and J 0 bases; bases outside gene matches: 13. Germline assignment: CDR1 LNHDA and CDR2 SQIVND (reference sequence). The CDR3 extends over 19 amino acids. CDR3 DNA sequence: TGTGCCAGTACCAAACCGTCGGACAGGGGAAGCTCTGGGGCCAACGTCCTGACTTTC. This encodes CASTKPSDRGSSGANVLTF. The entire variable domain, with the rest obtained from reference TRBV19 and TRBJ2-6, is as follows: DGGITQSPKYLFRKEGQNVTLSCEQNLNHDAMYWYRQDPGQGLRLIYYSQIVNDFQKGDIAEGYSVSREKKESFPLTVTSAQKNPTAFYLCASTKPSDRGSSGANVLTFGAGSRLTVL.

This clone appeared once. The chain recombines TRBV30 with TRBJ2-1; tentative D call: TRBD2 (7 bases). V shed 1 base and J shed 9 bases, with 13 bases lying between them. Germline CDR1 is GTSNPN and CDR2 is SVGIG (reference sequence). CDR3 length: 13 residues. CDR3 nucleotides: TGTGCCTGGAGTGGGGCCGGGGGGCTTGAGCAGTTCTTC. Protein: CAWSGAGGLEQFF.

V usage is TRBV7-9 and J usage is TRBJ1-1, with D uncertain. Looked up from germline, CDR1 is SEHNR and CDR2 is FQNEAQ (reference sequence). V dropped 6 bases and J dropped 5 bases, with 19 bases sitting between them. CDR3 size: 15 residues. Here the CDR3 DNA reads TGTGCCAGCAGTCGTTCTTTTGAGGGCAAAACTGAAGCTTTCTTT. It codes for CASSRSFEGKTEAFF.

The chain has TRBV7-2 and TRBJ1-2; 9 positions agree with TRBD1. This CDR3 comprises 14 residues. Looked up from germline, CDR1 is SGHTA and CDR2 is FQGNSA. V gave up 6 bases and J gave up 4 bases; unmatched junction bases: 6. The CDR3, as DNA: TGTGCCAGCAGTCAGACGGACAGGGGCTATGGCTACACCTTC. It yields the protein CASSQTDRGYGYTF.

DNA of the CDR3: TGTGCCAGCAGCACAGCATATGGCTACACCTTC. Protein sequence: CASSTAYGYTF. The J gene is TRBJ1-2, the V gene TRBV9, with no clear D. In germline, CDR1 is SGDLS, CDR2 YYNGEE. The V gene lost 4 bases and the J gene lost 5 bases, with 6 bases spanning the gap. There are 11 residues in the CDR3.

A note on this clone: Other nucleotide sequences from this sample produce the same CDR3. CDR3 coding DNA: TGTGCCAGCAGCTTACAGGGGGCCAGTGGAAACACCATATATTTT. It specifies CASSLQGASGNTIYF. The chain couples TRBV5-4 to TRBJ1-3, with TRBD1 matching 9 bases. V lost 2 bases to trimming and J lost 3 bases; unmatched junction nucleotides: 3. Per germline, CDR1 SGHNT and CDR2 YYREEE (reference sequence). The CDR3 loop spans 15 amino acids.

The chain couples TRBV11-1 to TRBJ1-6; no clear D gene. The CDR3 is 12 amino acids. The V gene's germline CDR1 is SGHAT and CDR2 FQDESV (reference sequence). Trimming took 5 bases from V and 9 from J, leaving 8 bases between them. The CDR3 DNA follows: TGTGCCAGCAGCCCCCCGGGTTCACCCCTCCACTTT. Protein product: CASSPPGSPLHF.

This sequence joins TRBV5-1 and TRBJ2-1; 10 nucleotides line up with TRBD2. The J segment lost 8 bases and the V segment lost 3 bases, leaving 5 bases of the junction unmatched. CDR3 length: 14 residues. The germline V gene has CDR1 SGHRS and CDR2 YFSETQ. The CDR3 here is CASSSTGTSDEQFF. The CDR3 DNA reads TGCGCCAGCAGCTCAACCGGGACTAGCGATGAGCAGTTCTTC.

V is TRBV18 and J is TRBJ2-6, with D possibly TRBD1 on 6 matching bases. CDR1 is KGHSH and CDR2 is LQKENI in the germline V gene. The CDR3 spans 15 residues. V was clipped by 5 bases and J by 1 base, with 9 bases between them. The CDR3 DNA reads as TGTGCCAGCTCATCAAGGGGGTCTGGGGCCAACGTCCTGACTTTC. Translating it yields CASSSRGSGANVLTF.

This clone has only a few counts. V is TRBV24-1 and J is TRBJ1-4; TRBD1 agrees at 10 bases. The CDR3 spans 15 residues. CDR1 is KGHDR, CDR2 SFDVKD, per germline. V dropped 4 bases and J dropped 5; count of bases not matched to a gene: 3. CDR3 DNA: TGTGCCACCAGTGAACCGGGACAGGGGAATGAAAAACTGTTTTTT. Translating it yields CATSEPGQGNEKLFF.

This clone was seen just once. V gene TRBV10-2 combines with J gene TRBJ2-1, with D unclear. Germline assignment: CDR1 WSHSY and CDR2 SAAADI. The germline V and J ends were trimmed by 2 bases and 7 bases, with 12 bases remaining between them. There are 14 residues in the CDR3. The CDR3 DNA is TGCGCCAGCAGTGAGGTAGACTCCATGAATGAGCAGTTCTTC. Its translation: CASSEVDSMNEQFF.

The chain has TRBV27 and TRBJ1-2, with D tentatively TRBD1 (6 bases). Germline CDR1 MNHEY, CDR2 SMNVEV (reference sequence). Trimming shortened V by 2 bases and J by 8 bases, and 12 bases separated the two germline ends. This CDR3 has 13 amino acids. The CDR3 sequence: CASSLNRVAGYTF. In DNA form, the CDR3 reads TGTGCCAGCAGTTTAAACAGGGTGGCGGGCTACACCTTC.